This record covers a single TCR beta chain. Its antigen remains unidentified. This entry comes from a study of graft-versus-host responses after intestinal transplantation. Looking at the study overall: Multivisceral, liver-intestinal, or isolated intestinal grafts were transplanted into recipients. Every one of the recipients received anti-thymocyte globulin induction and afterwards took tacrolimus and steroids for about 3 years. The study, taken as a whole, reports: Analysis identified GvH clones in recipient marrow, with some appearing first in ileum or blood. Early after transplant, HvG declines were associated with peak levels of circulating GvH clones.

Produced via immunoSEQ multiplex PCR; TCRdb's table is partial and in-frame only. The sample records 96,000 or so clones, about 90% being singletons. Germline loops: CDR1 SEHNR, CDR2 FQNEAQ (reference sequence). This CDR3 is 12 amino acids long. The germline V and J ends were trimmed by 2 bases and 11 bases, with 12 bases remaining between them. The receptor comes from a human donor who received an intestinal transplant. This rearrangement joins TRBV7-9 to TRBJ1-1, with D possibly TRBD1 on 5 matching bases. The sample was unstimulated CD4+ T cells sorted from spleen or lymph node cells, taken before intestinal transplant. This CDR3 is CASSLSRVMAFF. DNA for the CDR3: TGTGCCAGCAGCTTAAGCAGGGTGATGGCTTTCTTT.